This record looks at one TCR beta chain sequence and its context. This entry comes from a study of blood T cell repertoires in COVID-19. The overall study: Sites across the United States, Italy and Spain contributed samples from acute and convalescent COVID-19. Nucleic acid was either cDNA or gDNA, and it came from T cells, B-cell-depleted T cells, or PBMCs.

Original processing notes: Estimates of nucleated cell counts were drawn from the amplification of reference gene primers. Sequencing was performed with immunoSEQ multiplex PCR; in TCRdb, only in-frame clones are kept and a portion is missing. The D gene and trimming were derived from the DNA, and the V and J assignments and clone size from that table. The data show roughly 110,000 clones, 71% seen once. The CDR3 spans 14 residues. Germline V CDR1 and CDR2: LNHDA, SQIVND (reference sequence). V was pared by 5 bases and J by 10 bases, with 8 bases of the junction left unmatched. The clonotype comes from a human donor with acute or convalescent COVID-19. The donor label of this sample is uncertain. This chain links TRBV19 with TRBJ1-6, with 7 nucleotides matching TRBD1. The material sequenced was peripheral blood. The CDR3 here is CASSLQGGQSPLHF. The DNA of the CDR3 is TGTGCCAGTAGTCTCCAGGGGGGCCAGTCACCCCTCCACTTT.